This TCR beta chain comes out of a study of blood T cell repertoires in COVID-19. On the study more broadly: There were acute and convalescent COVID-19 samples, and they came from the United States, Italy and Spain.

V shed 8 bases and J 3 bases; nucleotides not matched to a gene: 5. CDR1 and CDR2 (germline): SNHLY, FYNNEI. This CDR3 contains 13 residues. Per the authors' pipeline: Scientists estimated how many nucleated cells there were by amplifying reference gene primers. Assay used: immunoSEQ multiplex PCR; TCRdb lists only in-frame clones, some missing. The DNA gave D and trimming, while V, J and clone size come from that table. The sample carries 250,000 or so clones, more than 75% recorded once. The V call is TRBV2, the J call TRBJ2-5; 8 bases are shared with TRBD2. The sample consisted of peripheral blood. The sequence was obtained from a man aged 40-50 years with active or convalescent COVID-19. Written as DNA, the CDR3 is TGTGCCAGCCGCCGGGGGGGGGAAGAGACCCAGTACTTC. The encoded protein is CASRRGGEETQYF. The whole variable domain, filled in from reference TRBV2 and TRBJ2-5, reads EPEVTQTPSHQVTQMGQEVILRCVPISNHLYFYWYRQILGQKVEFLVSFYNNEISEKSEIFDDQFSVERPDGSNFTLKIRSTKLEDSAMYFCASRRGGEETQYFGPGTRLLVL.